Below are 13 T cell receptor beta chains sequenced from a single sample in a study of control samples from healthy donors and cancer patients. Sequencing used immunoSEQ multiplex PCR; TCRdb keeps in-frame clones, though not all of them. The sample gives about 130,000 clones, around 94% of which show up once; approximately 15% is in the top ten. The sequencing input was PBMCs. The receptors come from a man between 60 and 70 years old with colorectal cancer.

The rearrangement links TRBV4-1 to TRBJ1-5, with D possibly matching TRBD1 (5 bases). CDR1 is MGHRA and CDR2 is YSYEKL in the germline V gene. The CDR3 totals 16 residues. Trimming took 0 bases from V and 3 from J, leaving 12 bases between them. In DNA form, the CDR3 reads TGCGCCAGCAGCCAAGAGGGGGTTGGGAACAATCAGCCCCAGCATTTT. It codes for CASSQEGVGNNQPQHF.

V usage is TRBV4-2 and J usage is TRBJ2-7, with D perhaps TRBD1 (5 bases). This CDR3 spans 15 amino acids. In germline, CDR1 is LGHNA, CDR2 YNFKEQ. Between the trimmed V and J ends, which lost 3 bases and 2 bases, there was a span of 14 bases. The chain's CDR3 is CASSHQGTETYEQYF. The CDR3 DNA is TGTGCCAGCAGCCACCAGGGAACAGAGACCTACGAGCAGTACTTC.

The chain is built from TRBV2 and TRBJ1-6, with D possibly matching TRBD1 (6 bases). V gave up 10 bases and J gave up 9 bases, with 16 bases separating them. Germline lookup yields CDR1 SNHLY and CDR2 FYNNEI. This CDR3 is 13 amino acids long. CDR3 in amino acids: CATQTGIGSPLHF. The CDR3 nucleotides are TGTGCCACCCAAACAGGGATCGGTTCACCCCTCCACTTT.

V gene TRBV27 combines with J gene TRBJ2-7; D tentatively reads TRBD1 or TRBD2 (5 bases each). CDR1 is MNHEY and CDR2 is SMNVEV in the germline V gene (reference sequence). The CDR3 sequence is 15 residues long. V was clipped by 3 bases and J by 2 bases, with 14 bases between them. The CDR3 reads CASSFGGSGTYEQYF. The CDR3 region has the DNA TGTGCCAGCAGTTTTGGGGGATCTGGGACCTACGAGCAGTACTTC.

The genes are TRBV2 and TRBJ2-2; no definite D call. Germline assignment: CDR1 SNHLY and CDR2 FYNNEI. CDR3 size: 11 residues. With 3 bases removed from V and 8 bases from J, the gap between germline ends came to 4 bases. In DNA form, the CDR3 reads TGTGCCAGCAGTGATAGAGGGGAGCTGTTTTTT. This gives the protein CASSDRGELFF.

The chain uses TRBV18 and TRBJ1-1; D may be TRBD1 (6 bases). V lost 0 bases, J lost 3 bases, and 8 bases lay in between. This CDR3 contains 14 residues. Germline lookup yields CDR1 KGHSH and CDR2 LQKENI. This CDR3 reads CASSPPQGYTEAFF. CDR3 in DNA: TGTGCCAGCTCACCACCACAGGGTTACACTGAAGCTTTCTTT.

The chain has TRBV15 and TRBJ1-1; 9 bases match TRBD1. Germline CDR1 is LNHNV and CDR2 is YYDKDF (reference sequence). The trim removed 4 bases at V and 4 bases at J, leaving 7 bases unmatched. The CDR3 runs 15 residues. CDR3 amino acids: CATSTTGTGLTEAFF. The CDR3 coding sequence is TGTGCCACCAGCACCACCGGGACAGGGCTCACTGAAGCTTTCTTT.

The CDR3 region is CASSYSPPRYGYTF. CDR3 sequence (DNA): TGTGCCAGCAGTTACTCCCCCCCCCGATATGGCTACACCTTC. V gene TRBV6-2 or TRBV6-3 combines with J gene TRBJ1-2; the D is unclear. The CDR3 extends over 14 amino acids. Germline V gives CDR1 MNHEY, CDR2 SVGEGT. V lost 0 bases and J lost 5, with 10 bases in between.

This rearrangement joins TRBV28 to TRBJ1-2, with 7 bases that match TRBD1. The CDR3 sequence is 14 residues long. The ends lost 3 bases at V and 2 bases at J; junction bases unmatched: 3. Germline V gives CDR1 MDHEN, CDR2 SYDVKM. The CDR3 DNA reads as TGTGCCAGCAGTTTGGGACAGATCAACTATGGCTACACCTTC. Encoded protein: CASSLGQINYGYTF.

The chain has TRBV5-5 and TRBJ2-5; 8 bases match TRBD1. With V trimmed by 7 bases and J by 4 bases, 15 bases remained unmatched. Germline V gives CDR1 SGHKS, CDR2 YYEKEE (reference sequence). The CDR3 has 16 amino acids. The CDR3 sequence: CASFPNAGGTGETQYF. The CDR3 region has the DNA TGTGCCAGCTTTCCGAACGCAGGGGGCACGGGAGAGACCCAGTACTTC.

The chain has TRBV7-9 and TRBJ2-7; 7 positions match TRBD2. Germline CDR1 SEHNR, CDR2 FQNEAQ (reference sequence). The CDR3 has 13 residues. V lost 1 base, J lost 5 bases, and 2 bases stayed unmatched. For the CDR3, the DNA is TGTGCCAGCAGCTTAGGGGAGGGCCACGAGCAGTACTTC. It translates to CASSLGEGHEQYF.

This clone has only a few counts. The V call is TRBV12-3 or TRBV12-4, the J call TRBJ2-7; D possibly corresponds to TRBD2 (6 bases). The CDR3 contains 12 residues. V lost 3 bases, J lost 4 bases, and 7 bases lay in between. The CDR3, as DNA: TGTGCCAGCAGTTTGGGGAGGTACGAGCAGTACTTC. It codes for CASSLGRYEQYF.

This chain links TRBV6-6 with TRBJ1-2; D call uncertain. Trimming cost V 7 bases and J 3 bases, with 18 bases left between them. This CDR3 has 15 amino acids. Per the germline V gene, CDR1 is MNHNY and CDR2 is SVGAGI (reference sequence). The CDR3 reads CASTSSGGLYYGYTF. Here the CDR3 DNA reads TGTGCCAGCACCTCCTCGGGAGGGCTGTACTATGGCTACACCTTC.